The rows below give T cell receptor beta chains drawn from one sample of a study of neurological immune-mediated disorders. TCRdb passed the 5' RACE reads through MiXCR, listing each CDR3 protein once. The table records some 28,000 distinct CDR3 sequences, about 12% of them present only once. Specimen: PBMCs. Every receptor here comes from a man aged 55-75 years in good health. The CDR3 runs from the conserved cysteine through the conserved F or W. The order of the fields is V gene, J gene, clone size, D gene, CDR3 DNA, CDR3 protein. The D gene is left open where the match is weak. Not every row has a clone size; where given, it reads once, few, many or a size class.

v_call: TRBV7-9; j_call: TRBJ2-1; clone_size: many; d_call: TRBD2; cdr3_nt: TGTGCCAGCAGCCCCTGGACTAGCGAGTTTCTCCAGTTCTTC; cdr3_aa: CASSPWTSEFLQFF
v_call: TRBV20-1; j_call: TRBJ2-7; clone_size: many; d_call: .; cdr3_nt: TGCAGTGCTAGGGCCAGGGGTCTCTACGAGCAGTACTTC; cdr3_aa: CSARARGLYEQYF
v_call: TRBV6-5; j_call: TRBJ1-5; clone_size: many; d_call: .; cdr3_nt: TGTGCCAGCAGTTACTCGATCGGGGATCAGCCCCAGCATTTT; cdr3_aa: CASSYSIGDQPQHF
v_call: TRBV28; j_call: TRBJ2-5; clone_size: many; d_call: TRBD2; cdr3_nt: TGTGCCAGCCGGGGCGGGAGAGAGTTAGAGACCCAGTACTTC; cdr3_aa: CASRGGRELETQYF
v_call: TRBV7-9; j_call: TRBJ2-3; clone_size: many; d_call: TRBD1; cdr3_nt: TGTGCCAGCAGCCCAGGCCGGACAGGGGGGATAGATACGCAGTATTTT; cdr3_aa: CASSPGRTGGIDTQYF
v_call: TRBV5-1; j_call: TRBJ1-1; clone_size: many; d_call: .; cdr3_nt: TGCGCCAGCAGCCCTCGACAGGCAGGCACTGAAGCTTTCTTT; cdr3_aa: CASSPRQAGTEAFF
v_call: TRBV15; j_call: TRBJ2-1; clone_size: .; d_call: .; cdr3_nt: TGTGCCACCAGCACCAGGGGAACGACTGAGCAGTTCTTC; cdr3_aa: CATSTRGTTEQFF
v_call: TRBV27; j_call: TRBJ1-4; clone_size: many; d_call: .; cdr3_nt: TGTGCCAGCAGTTTACGGCTTCGTGAAAAACTGTTTTTT; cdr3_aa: CASSLRLREKLFF
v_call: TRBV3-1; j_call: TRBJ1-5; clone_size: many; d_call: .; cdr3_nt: TGTGCCAGCAGCATCGGGCCTAATCAGCCCCAGCATTTT; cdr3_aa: CASSIGPNQPQHF
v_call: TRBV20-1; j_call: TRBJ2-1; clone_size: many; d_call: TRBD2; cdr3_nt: TGCAGTGCTGAAAGGACTAGCGGGAGGGGCAATGAGCAGTTCTTC; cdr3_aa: CSAERTSGRGNEQFF
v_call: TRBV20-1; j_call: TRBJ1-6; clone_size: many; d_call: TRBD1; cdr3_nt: TGCAGTGCTAGCCCGAACAGGGGTCGTTCACCCCTCCACTTT; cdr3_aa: CSASPNRGRSPLHF
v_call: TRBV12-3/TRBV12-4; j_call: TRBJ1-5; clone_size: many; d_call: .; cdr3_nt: TGTGCCAGCAGTTTCGGCGTACAGGGAGAGCCCCAGCATTTT; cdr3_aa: CASSFGVQGEPQHF
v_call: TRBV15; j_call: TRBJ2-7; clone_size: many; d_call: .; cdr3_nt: TGTGCCACCAGCAGAAGTAATAGTCCTGACTACGAGCAGTACTTC; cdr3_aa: CATSRSNSPDYEQYF
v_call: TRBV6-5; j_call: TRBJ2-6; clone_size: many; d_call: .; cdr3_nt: TGTGCCAGCAGTTACTCGAGTGGGGATCGTGGGGCCAACGTCCTGACTTTC; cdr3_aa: CASSYSSGDRGANVLTF
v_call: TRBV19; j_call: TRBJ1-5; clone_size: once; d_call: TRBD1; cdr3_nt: TGTGCCAGCAGGGACAGGGGCAGCAATCAGCCCCAGCATTTT; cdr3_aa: CASRDRGSNQPQHF
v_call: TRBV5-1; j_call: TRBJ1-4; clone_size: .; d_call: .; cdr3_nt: TGCGCCAGCAGTGGTGGCCGACTAAATGAAAAACTGTTTTTT; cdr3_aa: CASSGGRLNEKLFF
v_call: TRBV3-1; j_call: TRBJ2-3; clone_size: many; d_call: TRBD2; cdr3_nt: TGTGCCAGCAGCCAAGGACTAGCGGGGGCCTCCACAGATACGCAGTATTTT; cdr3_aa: CASSQGLAGASTDTQYF
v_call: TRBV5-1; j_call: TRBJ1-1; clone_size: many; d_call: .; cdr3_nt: TGCGCCAGCAGCGTCGGGGCAGCGGGAACTGAAGCTTTCTTT; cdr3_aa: CASSVGAAGTEAFF
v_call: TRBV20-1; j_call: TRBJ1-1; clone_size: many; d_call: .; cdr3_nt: TGCAGGGGGGGGGGAGAAACTGAAGCTTTCTTT; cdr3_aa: CRGGGETEAFF
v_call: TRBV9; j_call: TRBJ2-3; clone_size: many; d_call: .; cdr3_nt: TGTGCCAGCAGCGTAGGGCTCCTAGATACGCAGTATTTT; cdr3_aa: CASSVGLLDTQYF
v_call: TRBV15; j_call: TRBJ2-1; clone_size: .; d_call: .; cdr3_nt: TGTGCCACCAGCACCCAGAGGGGGGTAGAGCAGTTCTTC; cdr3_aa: CATSTQRGVEQFF
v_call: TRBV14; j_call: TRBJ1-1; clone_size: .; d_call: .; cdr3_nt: TGTGCCAGCAGCCATGACAGTAGCACTGAAGCTTTCTTT; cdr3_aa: CASSHDSSTEAFF
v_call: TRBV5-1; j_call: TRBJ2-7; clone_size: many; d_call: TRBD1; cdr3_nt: TGCGCCAGCAGTGGGGACAGACCCTACGAGCAGTACTTC; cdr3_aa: CASSGDRPYEQYF
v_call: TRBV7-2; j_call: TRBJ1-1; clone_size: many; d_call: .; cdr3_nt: TGTGCCAGCAGCGTCTCCGCAGGTTCCACTGAAGCTTTCTTT; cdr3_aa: CASSVSAGSTEAFF
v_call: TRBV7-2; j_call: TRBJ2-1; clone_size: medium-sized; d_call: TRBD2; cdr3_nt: TGTGCCAGCAGCTCCCGGGGGGAACAGTTCTTC; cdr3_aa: CASSSRGEQFF
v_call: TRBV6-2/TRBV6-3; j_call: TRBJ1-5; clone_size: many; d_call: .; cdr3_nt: TGTGCCAGTCGGTGGGACAATAATAGCAATCAGCCCCAGCATTTT; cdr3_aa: CASRWDNNSNQPQHF
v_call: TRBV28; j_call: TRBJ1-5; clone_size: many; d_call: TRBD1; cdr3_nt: TGTGCCAGCAGCACAGGGGGGGGCTGGAACAATCAGCCCCAGCATTTT; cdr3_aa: CASSTGGGWNNQPQHF
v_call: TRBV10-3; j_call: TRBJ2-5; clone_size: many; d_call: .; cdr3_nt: TGTGCCATCAGTGAGATTAGCAACAAAGAGACCCAGTACTTC; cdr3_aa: CAISEISNKETQYF
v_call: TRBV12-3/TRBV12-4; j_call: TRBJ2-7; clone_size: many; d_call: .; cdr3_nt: TGTGCCAGCAGTTTAGCGCTGTCCAAGCCCCCCTACGAGCAGTACTTC; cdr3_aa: CASSLALSKPPYEQYF
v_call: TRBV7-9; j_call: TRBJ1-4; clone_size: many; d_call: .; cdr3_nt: TGTGCCAGCAGTGGCGGGCCGGGGCCTGAAAAACTGTTTTTT; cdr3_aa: CASSGGPGPEKLFF
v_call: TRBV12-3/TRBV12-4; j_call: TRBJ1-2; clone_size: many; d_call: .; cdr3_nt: TGTGCCAGCAGTCCCCGGCGTTCTGGCTACACCTTC; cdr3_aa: CASSPRRSGYTF
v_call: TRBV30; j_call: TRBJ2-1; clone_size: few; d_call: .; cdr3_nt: TGTGCCTCGAAATACGGAGGAATTGACCAGTTCTTC; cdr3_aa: CASKYGGIDQFF
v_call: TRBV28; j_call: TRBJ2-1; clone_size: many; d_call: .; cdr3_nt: TGTGCCAGCAGTTTGTACACAGCGAGCTCCTACAATGAGCAGTTCTTC; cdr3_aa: CASSLYTASSYNEQFF
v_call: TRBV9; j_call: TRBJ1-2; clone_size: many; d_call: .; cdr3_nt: TGTGCCAGCAGCGTAGGGCCGACCAACTATGGCTACACCTTC; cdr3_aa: CASSVGPTNYGYTF
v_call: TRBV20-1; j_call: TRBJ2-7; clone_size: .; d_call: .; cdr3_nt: TGCAGTGCTAGCGCTGAGGCCTACGAGCAGTACTTC; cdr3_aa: CSASAEAYEQYF
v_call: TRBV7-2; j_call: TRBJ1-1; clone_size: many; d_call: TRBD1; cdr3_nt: TGTGCCAGCAGCCGACAGGGGAACACTGAAGCTTTCTTT; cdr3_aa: CASSRQGNTEAFF
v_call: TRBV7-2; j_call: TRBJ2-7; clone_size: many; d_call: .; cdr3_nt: TGTGCCAGCAGCTTGAATATGATCTACGAGCAGTACTTC; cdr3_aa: CASSLNMIYEQYF
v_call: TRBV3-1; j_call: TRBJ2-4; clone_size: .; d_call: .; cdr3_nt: TGTGCCAGCAGCACCAGTGGGCGTGAAGCCAAAAACATTCAGTACTTC; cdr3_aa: CASSTSGREAKNIQYF
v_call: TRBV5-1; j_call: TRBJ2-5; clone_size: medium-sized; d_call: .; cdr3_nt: TGCGCCAGCAGCTTCCTTCCAGGGGAGACCCAGTACTTC; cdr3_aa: CASSFLPGETQYF
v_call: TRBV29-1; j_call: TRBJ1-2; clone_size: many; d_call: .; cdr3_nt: TGCAGCGCCCAAGACAGCTATGGCTACACCTTC; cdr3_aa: CSAQDSYGYTF
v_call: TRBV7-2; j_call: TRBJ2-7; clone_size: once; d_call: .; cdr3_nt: TGTGCCAGCAGCTTTTTGGGACTCTCCTACGAGCAGTACTTC; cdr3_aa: CASSFLGLSYEQYF
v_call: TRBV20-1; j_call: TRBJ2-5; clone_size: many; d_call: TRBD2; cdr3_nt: TGCAGTGCTAGTCGGGGAGCGGGGGGGCGGGAGACCCAGTACTTC; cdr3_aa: CSASRGAGGRETQYF
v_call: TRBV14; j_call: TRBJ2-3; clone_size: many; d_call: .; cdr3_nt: TGTGCCAGCAGCCAAGCCGGGGCAGATACGCAGTATTTT; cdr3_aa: CASSQAGADTQYF
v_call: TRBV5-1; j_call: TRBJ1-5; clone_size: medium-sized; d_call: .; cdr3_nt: TGCGCCAGCAGCTTTGGCAGCAATCAGCCCCAGCATTTT; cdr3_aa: CASSFGSNQPQHF
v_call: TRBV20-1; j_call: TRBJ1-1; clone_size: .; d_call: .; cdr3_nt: TGCAGTGCTAGAAACAGGGTCGGGAACACTGAAGCTTTCTTT; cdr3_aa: CSARNRVGNTEAFF
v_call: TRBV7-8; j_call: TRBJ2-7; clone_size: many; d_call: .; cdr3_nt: TGTGCCAGCAGCTTACTCTGGCTCCGGGACTCCTACGAGCAGTACTTC; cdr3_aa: CASSLLWLRDSYEQYF
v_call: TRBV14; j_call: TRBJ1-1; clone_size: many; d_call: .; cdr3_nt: TGTGCCAGCAGCCTAGGGGCCAAGTCTGAAGCTTTCTTT; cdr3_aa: CASSLGAKSEAFF
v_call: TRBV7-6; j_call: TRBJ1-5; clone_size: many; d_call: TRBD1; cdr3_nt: TGTGCCAGCAGCCAGAGGGGGCCGGGCTCCGGGCAGCCCCAGCATTTT; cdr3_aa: CASSQRGPGSGQPQHF
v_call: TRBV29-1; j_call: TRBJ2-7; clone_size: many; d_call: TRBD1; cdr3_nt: TGCAGCGCAGGGACAGGGATCGACGAGCAGTACTTC; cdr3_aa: CSAGTGIDEQYF
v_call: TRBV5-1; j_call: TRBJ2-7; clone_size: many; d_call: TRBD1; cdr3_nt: TGCGCCAGCAGCCCAAAGGTGGGACAGGATTCCTACGAGCAGTACTTC; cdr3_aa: CASSPKVGQDSYEQYF
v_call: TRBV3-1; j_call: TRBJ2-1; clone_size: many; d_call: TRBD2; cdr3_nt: TGTGCCAGCAGCGCCCGGACTAGCGGGGACTTCAATGAGCAGTTCTTC; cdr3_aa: CASSARTSGDFNEQFF